This TCR beta chain came from a study of T cell responses to AZD1222 COVID-19 vaccine. The study's findings and limits: Spike-specific TCR breadth and depth went up after people got two AZD1222 doses. Mostly white British, mostly female donors; authors suggested clonal diversity may be underestimated.

TCRdb keeps only in-frame clones here, not all; method: immunoSEQ multiplex PCR. The sample includes roughly 200,000 clones, approximately 95% of them seen just once. The germline V gene encodes CDR1 MNHEY and CDR2 SVGAGI. Trimming cost V 4 bases and J 10 bases, with 8 bases left between them. The CDR3 loop spans 11 amino acids. This clone was seen only once. What it binds is unknown. This chain joins TRBV6-5 and TRBJ1-5; D not certain. The clonotype originates from an adult who received the MenACWY meningococcal vaccine as a control. Sequences were derived from peripheral blood, sampled 28 days after the second dose of the MenACWY control vaccine. The CDR3 protein is CASSSTPPQHF. DNA of the CDR3: TGTGCCAGCAGTTCCACTCCTCCCCAGCATTTT.